The 10 T cell receptor beta chains below all came from one sample that was sequenced in a study of blood T cell repertoires in COVID-19. Using immunoSEQ multiplex PCR, the repertoire was profiled, and TCRdb retains in-frame clones only, with some absent. The table has around 200,000 clones, 88% seen once. Source material: peripheral blood. These TCRs come from a man in his late teens or twenties with active or convalescent COVID-19.

This clone was seen a few times. The chain uses TRBV7-9 and TRBJ2-1; perhaps TRBD2 as D (6 bases). Trimming cost V 5 bases and J 6 bases, with 23 bases left between them. The CDR3 runs 17 residues. Germline V gene data show CDR1 as SEHNR and CDR2 as FQNEAQ (reference sequence). The CDR3 loop is CASSRGTGTRTFNEQFF. The CDR3 coding sequence is TGTGCCAGCAGCCGAGGGACCGGGACTCGGACCTTCAATGAGCAGTTCTTC. The full variable domain, completed using reference TRBV7-9 and TRBJ2-1, is DTGVSQNPRHKITKRGQNVTFRCDPISEHNRLYWYRQTLGQGPEFLTYFQNEAQLEKSRLLSDRFSAERPKGSFSTLEIQRTEQGDSAMYLCASSRGTGTRTFNEQFFGPGTRLTVL.

This clone has a single count. The chain is built from TRBV25-1 and TRBJ2-1; 11 nucleotides match TRBD2. Germline CDR1 MGHDK, CDR2 SYGVNS. The CDR3 spans 15 residues. Trimming took 5 bases from V and 10 from J; bases not matched to a gene: 10. CDR3 nucleotide sequence: TGTGCCAGCAGTTTCTCACTAGCGGGAGCCGTGGAGCAGTTCTTC. Translation: CASSFSLAGAVEQFF.

V is TRBV18 and J is TRBJ2-2; 7 bases line up with TRBD1. V was pared by 8 bases and J by 3 bases, with 6 bases of the junction left unmatched. Germline V CDR1 and CDR2: KGHSH, LQKENI. This CDR3 has 14 residues. For the CDR3, the DNA is TGTGCCAGCGCCACAGGGGCCCACACCGGGGAGCTGTTTTTT. This gives the protein CASATGAHTGELFF. Together with reference TRBV18 and TRBJ2-2, the CDR3 gives the full variable domain: NAGVMQNPRHLVRRRGQEARLRCSPMKGHSHVYWYRQLPEEGLKFMVYLQKENIIDESGMPKERFSAEFPKEGPSILRIQQVVRGDSAAYFCASATGAHTGELFFGEGSRLTVL.

In its sample, this clone was seen a few times. This chain connects TRBV3-1 (or the pseudogene TRBV3-2) to TRBJ1-2, with 8 nucleotides matching TRBD1. CDR1 is LGHDT and CDR2 is YNNKEL in the germline V gene (reference sequence). The CDR3 is made up of 14 amino acids. Trimming removed 4 bases from V and 4 bases from J; junction bases left unmatched: 5. CDR3 sequence: CASSLGQGFYGYTF. As DNA, the CDR3 is TGTGCCAGCAGCCTCGGACAGGGATTCTATGGCTACACCTTC.

The chain links TRBV3-1 (or the pseudogene TRBV3-2) to TRBJ1-4, with a tentative D call TRBD1 (5 bases). Per germline, CDR1 LGHDT and CDR2 YNNKEL (reference sequence). Deletions cut 4 bases from V and 0 bases from J, with 12 bases between. This CDR3 has 16 amino acids. CDR3 protein: CASSLQQAATNEKLFF. CDR3 sequence (DNA): TGTGCCAGCAGCCTTCAACAGGCCGCAACTAATGAAAAACTGTTTTTT.

V and J are TRBV2 and TRBJ1-1; D uncertain. The ends were cut back, 4 bases at V and 0 bases at J, with 12 bases in the middle. Per the germline V gene, CDR1 is SNHLY and CDR2 is FYNNEI. This CDR3 region has 15 residues. CDR3 protein: CASSGIGALNTEAFF. The CDR3 coding sequence is TGTGCCAGCAGTGGAATAGGAGCTTTGAACACTGAAGCTTTCTTT.

The chain joins TRBV15 to TRBJ2-1, with a possible D match to TRBD1 (5 bases). CDR3 length: 13 residues. CDR1 is LNHNV and CDR2 is YYDKDF in the germline V gene (reference sequence). V lost 4 bases, J lost 6 bases, and 10 bases lay in between. CDR3: CATSIQGVNEQFF. In nucleotides, the CDR3 is TGTGCCACCAGCATCCAGGGCGTCAATGAGCAGTTCTTC.

The chain joins TRBV7-9 to TRBJ2-1, with a weak D call TRBD2 (6 bases). The germline CDR1 and CDR2 sequences are SEHNR and FQNEAQ (reference sequence). The V end lost 2 bases, the J end lost 0 bases, and 14 bases lay between the germline ends. The CDR3 consists of 17 residues. CDR3 coding DNA: TGTGCCAGCAGCTTACCAAAAGCGGGTAGCTCCTACAATGAGCAGTTCTTC. Residues: CASSLPKAGSSYNEQFF. Full variable domain (outside the CDR3, taken from reference TRBV7-9 and TRBJ2-1): DTGVSQNPRHKITKRGQNVTFRCDPISEHNRLYWYRQTLGQGPEFLTYFQNEAQLEKSRLLSDRFSAERPKGSFSTLEIQRTEQGDSAMYLCASSLPKAGSSYNEQFFGPGTRLTVL.

The chain couples TRBV6-5 to TRBJ1-6; D is perhaps TRBD1 (5 bases). Germline V CDR1 and CDR2: MNHEY, SVGAGI. CDR3 size: 13 residues. Trimming left V 8 bases short and J 6 bases short, with 11 bases between. The CDR3 region is CASYQGSNSPLHF. DNA of the CDR3: TGTGCCAGCTACCAGGGAAGTAATTCACCCCTCCACTTT.

V usage is TRBV7-3 and J usage is TRBJ2-3, with D perhaps TRBD2 (6 bases). The CDR3 loop spans 15 amino acids. V lost 5 bases to trimming and J lost 1 base, with 13 bases between them. Per the germline V gene, CDR1 is SGHTA and CDR2 is FQGTGA. In nucleotides, the CDR3 is TGTGCCAGCAGCCCTGAGGGGACTGGCACAGATACGCAGTATTTT. Encoded protein: CASSPEGTGTDTQYF.